This T cell receptor beta chain originates from a study of OX40 agonist ivuxolimab in advanced cancers. Looking at the study overall: Ivuxolimab, which patients received intravenously every 2 weeks, was dosed at 0.01 to 10 mg/kg. The study enrolled dose-escalation patients with hepatocellular carcinoma, melanoma, renal cell or head and neck cancer. Study-level points and caveats: The expanded peripheral T cells' antigen specificity was not determined.

Details on this clone: Its antigen is unidentified.

Profiled with immunoSEQ multiplex PCR; TCRdb holds only in-frame clones, not every one. The sample lists 75,000 to 90,000 clones; 92% were seen once. The V and J ends lost 0 bases and 7 bases, in that order; junction bases with no gene match: 5. The CDR3 spans 15 residues. CDR1 SGHAT and CDR2 FQNNGV come from the germline V gene. The study sampled blood at baseline, cycle 4 day 1, and cycle 7 day 1. This clonotype was obtained from an adult with an advanced solid tumor such as melanoma, head and neck, liver or kidney cancer. The chain joins TRBV11-2 to TRBJ1-5; TRBD1 aligns across 8 bases. Sequenced material: CD4+ or CD8+ T cells sorted from blood, taken in a trial of the OX40 agonist ivuxolimab. CDR3 nucleotides: TGTGCCAGCAGCTTAGATCCGGCAGGGGGCCAGCCCCAGCATTTT. Protein: CASSLDPAGGQPQHF.